A single sample is the source of the 2 T cell receptor beta chains below, sequenced in a study of T cell responses to AZD1222 COVID-19 vaccine. Produced via immunoSEQ multiplex PCR; TCRdb's table is partial and in-frame only. The sample records roughly 100,000 clones, 75% to 90% being singletons. Here the sequenced sample was peripheral blood, taken 28 days after the second AZD1222 dose. These TCRs come from an adult who received the AZD1222 COVID-19 vaccine.

V and J are TRBV24-1 and TRBJ2-2; 9 bases line up with TRBD1. The V and J ends lost 2 bases and 5 bases, in that order; junction bases with no gene match: 11. The CDR3 spans 18 residues. CDR1 and CDR2 (germline): KGHDR, SFDVKD. CDR3 residues: CATSDWKGQGRGTGELFF. As DNA, the CDR3 is TGTGCCACCAGTGATTGGAAGGGACAGGGCAGAGGGACCGGGGAGCTGTTTTTT.

This clone was seen once. This chain connects TRBV19 to TRBJ2-7; 10 positions agree with TRBD1. CDR3 length equals 14 residues. Germline V gene sequence: CDR1 LNHDA, CDR2 SQIVND (reference sequence). V gave up 5 bases and J gave up 5 bases; unmatched junction bases: 6. The CDR3: CASSLTGGLNEQYF. Here the CDR3 DNA reads TGTGCCAGTAGTCTGACAGGGGGCCTAAACGAGCAGTACTTC. Based on the CDR3 plus reference TRBV19 and TRBJ2-7, the full variable domain is DGGITQSPKYLFRKEGQNVTLSCEQNLNHDAMYWYRQDPGQGLRLIYYSQIVNDFQKGDIAEGYSVSREKKESFPLTVTSAQKNPTAFYLCASSLTGGLNEQYFGPGTRLTVT.